The source of this T cell receptor (beta chain) is a study of tumor-infiltrating lymphocytes in primary liver carcinoma. The study's findings and limits: Among top clones, only about 7.5-24% appeared in all five tumor regions. Tumor top-250-clone fractions significantly exceeded those of blood (p = 0.039).

This clonotype was recorded once. Antigen: not known. One end of the junction fails to match germline, which may point to a read error. The CDR3 runs 13 residues. Germline CDR1 is SGHRS and CDR2 is YFSETQ. With approximately 500 ng total RNA as template and a constant-region primer, TCR beta cDNA was made. Slightly modified ARM-PCR, run as three nested multiplex PCR rounds, produced the TCR beta libraries. Rounds one and two of PCR, each of roughly 10 cycles, were primed with TRBV1-TRBV30 forward primers and a C-beta reverse primer. MiXCR was run by TCRdb on the multiplex PCR reads, yielding one entry per CDR3 protein. The sample shows some 38,000 distinct CDR3 sequences, roughly 74% of them seen only once. Without any cell sorting, roughly 20-32 mg of bulk tissue yielded co-extracted RNA and DNA. Primary liver carcinoma in the patients was surgically resected. With chronic HBV infection, the patients were also treatment-naive.

Sequenced material: liver tumor tissue from sampling region 4. The subset: tumor region T4, right-lateral pole. The receptor was isolated from a man between 40 and 49 years old with primary liver carcinoma and hepatitis B virus infection. This chain links TRBV5-1 with TRBJ2-5, with a possible D match to TRBD1 (5 bases). The CDR3 loop is CAGSLSGLVTQYF. CDR3 DNA: TGCGCCGGCAGCTTGTCAGGGTTGGTGACCCAGTACTTC.